This T cell receptor beta chain appears in the sequencing data of a study of control samples from healthy donors and cancer patients (dated by TCRdb to the early 2020s). Library generation was performed with the immunoSEQ multiplex PCR assay. This is the immuneACCESS table as TCRdb keeps it, with only in-frame sequences that have V and J called. A part of the clones is gone; compared with another copy, unresolved V genes explain less than half, and the rest is unexplained. The sample table holds about 100,000 clones, of which roughly 87% were seen once. The top ten hold about 20% of the sample. Relative to germline, V is missing 1 base and J is missing 2 bases, with 1 base of the junction outside any gene match. CDR1 KGHSH and CDR2 LQKENI are derived from the germline V gene. Including the terminal cysteine and phenylalanine, the CDR3 comprises 15 residues. Just the 45-base CDR3 DNA is kept, in frame starting at base 1.

Details on this clone: The antigen this receptor binds is unknown. No clone much larger than this one lies a single base away; base qualities are absent.

In this chain, TRBV18 is recombined with TRBJ1-3; 8 middle bases align to TRBD1. The receptor was isolated from a woman between 50 and 59 years old in good health. The sample was blood. For the CDR3, the sequence is CASSPLDRAGNTIYF. The DNA sequence is TGTGCCAGCTCACCACTGGACAGGGCTGGAAACACCATATATTTT. Beyond the CDR3, the reference TRBV18 and TRBJ1-3 genes provide the residues; the full variable domain reads: NAGVMQNPRHLVRRRGQEARLRCSPMKGHSHVYWYRQLPEEGLKFMVYLQKENIIDESGMPKERFSAEFPKEGPSILRIQQVVRGDSAAYFCASSPLDRAGNTIYFGEGSWLTVV.